The 20 T cell receptor beta chains in this list originate from one sample, sequenced in a study of blood T cell repertoires in COVID-19. Here immunoSEQ multiplex PCR was the method, and the copy in TCRdb shows in-frame clones only, minus some. This table holds some 160,000 clones, 80% to 90% found once. The sequencing input was peripheral blood. The receptors here all came from a woman between 65 and 79 years old who had recovered from COVID-19.

V gene TRBV10-2 combines with J gene TRBJ1-2; 9 bases map to TRBD1. The junction had 6 bases not matched to a gene; V was cut back by 0 bases and J by 7 bases. Germline CDR1 WSHSY, CDR2 SAAADI. The CDR3 is made up of 15 amino acids. The CDR3 here is CASSESPQGAGGYTF. The CDR3, as DNA: TGCGCCAGCAGTGAGTCGCCACAGGGGGCGGGTGGCTACACCTTC.

The chain combines TRBV28 with TRBJ2-1, with 9 bases aligning to TRBD2. The V and J ends lost 10 bases and 2 bases, in that order; junction bases with no gene match: 9. CDR1 MDHEN and CDR2 SYDVKM come from the germline V gene. CDR3 length equals 15 residues. The CDR3 protein is CATDPLAGTYNEQFF. CDR3 coding DNA: TGTGCCACGGACCCCCTAGCGGGGACCTACAATGAGCAGTTCTTC.

This clone was seen once. The chain recombines TRBV5-1 with TRBJ1-1; D is perhaps TRBD1 (5 bases). Trimming stripped 4 bases from V and 1 base from J, with 17 bases between. CDR1 SGHRS and CDR2 YFSETQ come from the germline V gene. The CDR3 has 16 residues. CDR3 nucleotides: TGCGCCAGCAGCCAGGAGCCCTCCGGGGGGAACACTGAAGCTTTCTTT. Residues: CASSQEPSGGNTEAFF.

The CDR3 region is CASSRTSYEQYF. DNA of the CDR3: TGTGCCAGCAGTCGGACTAGCTACGAGCAGTACTTC. The gene calls are TRBV2 and TRBJ2-7, with TRBD2 matching 7 bases. In germline, CDR1 is SNHLY, CDR2 FYNNEI. J was trimmed by 3 bases and V by 5 bases; bases with no gene match: 1. The CDR3 contains 12 residues.

The chain links TRBV12-5 to TRBJ1-6; D is undetermined. V gave up 1 base and J gave up 8 bases, with 12 bases separating them. Germline loops: CDR1 LGHNT, CDR2 FRNRAP. The CDR3 loop spans 15 amino acids. CDR3 coding DNA: TGTGCTAGTGGTTTGGGTAACACTAGGGATTCACCCCTCCACTTT. It translates to CASGLGNTRDSPLHF.

CDR3 coding DNA: TGTGCCACCAAACCCGGGACTAGCGGAACAGATACGCAGTATTTT. Translating it yields CATKPGTSGTDTQYF. The V and J genes are TRBV15 and TRBJ2-3, with TRBD2 matching 11 bases. The V segment lost 7 bases and the J segment 3 bases; nucleotides outside the gene matches: 6. Germline lookup yields CDR1 LNHNV and CDR2 YYDKDF (reference sequence). The CDR3 length is 15 residues.

This chain connects TRBV28 to TRBJ1-4; 8 bases agree with TRBD1. CDR1 is MDHEN and CDR2 is SYDVKM in the germline V gene. The V segment lost 6 bases and the J segment 4 bases; nucleotides outside the gene matches: 13. This CDR3 is built from 17 residues. The CDR3 is CASSGTGAKGGNEKLFF. The CDR3 nucleotides are TGTGCCAGCAGCGGGACAGGCGCTAAAGGGGGTAATGAAAAACTGTTTTTT. The full variable domain, rest sourced from reference TRBV28 and TRBJ1-4, is DVKVTQSSRYLVKRTGEKVFLECVQDMDHENMFWYRQDPGLGLRLIYFSYDVKMKEKGDIPEGYSVSREKKERFSLILESASTNQTSMYLCASSGTGAKGGNEKLFFGSGTQLSVL.

This chain connects TRBV6-6 to TRBJ2-5, with 9 bases that match TRBD1. Germline assignment: CDR1 MNHNY and CDR2 SVGAGI (reference sequence). The trim removed 4 bases at V and 14 bases at J, leaving 5 bases unmatched. The CDR3 is 11 amino acids. Here the CDR3 reads CASSSRDRVYF. Written as DNA, the CDR3 is TGTGCCAGCAGTTCCCGGGACAGGGTCTACTTC.

The chain links TRBV7-8 to TRBJ2-2, with 8 bases fitting TRBD1. The germline gives CDR1 SGHVS, CDR2 FQNEAQ. With 4 bases clipped from V and 2 bases from J, the junction kept 6 bases outside the gene matches. The CDR3 sequence is 16 residues long. The CDR3: CASSSPGGANTGELFF. The CDR3 coding sequence is TGTGCCAGCAGCTCCCCAGGGGGCGCTAACACCGGGGAGCTGTTTTTT.

The rearrangement uses TRBV4-1 and TRBJ2-7, with 11 bases matching TRBD2. The CDR3 extends over 20 amino acids. Germline V gives CDR1 MGHRA, CDR2 YSYEKL. V shed 4 bases and J 0 bases; nucleotides not matched to a gene: 17. In nucleotides, the CDR3 is TGCGCCAGCAGCCCAGCCCAAGCCCTAGCGGGGGGCCACCTCTCCTACGAGCAGTACTTC. Translating gives CASSPAQALAGGHLSYEQYF.

The rearrangement links TRBV28 to TRBJ2-1, with D hard to call. The CDR3 length is 12 residues. CDR1 and CDR2 (germline): MDHEN, SYDVKM. V shed 4 bases and J shed 10 bases, with 11 bases lying between them. CDR3 sequence reads: CASSSSVREQFF. CDR3 DNA: TGTGCCAGCAGTTCATCGGTTCGCGAGCAGTTCTTC.

V and J are TRBV5-4 and TRBJ2-1; 10 positions match TRBD2. The V gene end was trimmed by 4 bases and the J gene end by 7 bases; junction bases not matched to a gene: 11. Germline V gives CDR1 SGHNT, CDR2 YYREEE (reference sequence). This CDR3 comprises 16 residues. In DNA form, the CDR3 reads TGTGCCAGCAGCGCGCGGGCTAGCGGGAGTTCAAATGAGCAGTTCTTC. The encoded protein is CASSARASGSSNEQFF.

The chain carries TRBV6-2 or TRBV6-3 and TRBJ2-1; TRBD2 agrees at 9 bases. Germline CDR1 is MNHEY and CDR2 is SVGEGT. The CDR3 has 16 amino acids. With 1 base clipped from V and 12 bases from J, the junction kept 13 bases outside the gene matches. For the CDR3, the DNA is TGTGCCAGCAGTTACTGGGGGGGACTAGCCGGATACCCGCAGTTCTTC. Translated: CASSYWGGLAGYPQFF.

The chain links TRBV3-1 (or the pseudogene TRBV3-2) to TRBJ2-1, with 11 positions matching TRBD2. The CDR3 is 15 amino acids. Unmatched junction bases numbered 11, after V lost 7 bases and J lost 9 bases. Germline CDR1 is LGHDT and CDR2 is YNNKEL (reference sequence). The CDR3 DNA is TGTGCCAGCAACTTAGCGGGGGGGTTTAGTGGTGAGCAGTTCTTC. It is translated as CASNLAGGFSGEQFF.

This rearrangement joins TRBV3-1 (or the pseudogene TRBV3-2) to TRBJ1-3, with a possible D match to TRBD1 (6 bases). Germline CDR1 reads LGHDT; CDR2 reads YNNKEL (reference sequence). There are 14 residues in the CDR3. The V and J ends lost 8 bases and 3 bases respectively, with 14 bases between them. The CDR3 DNA is TGTGCCAGCGGGGGCCTGGGCAGTGGAAACACCATATATTTT. This sequence encodes CASGGLGSGNTIYF.

The sample holds one count of this clone. The chain couples TRBV7-2 to TRBJ1-1; the match to TRBD1 covers 10 bases. Germline V gene data show CDR1 as SGHTA and CDR2 as FQGNSA. The CDR3 length is 15 residues. The ends lost 1 base at V and 6 bases at J; junction bases unmatched: 5. The CDR3 loop is CASSLVTGGAAEAFF. The CDR3, as DNA: TGTGCCAGCAGCTTAGTGACAGGGGGCGCGGCTGAAGCTTTCTTT.

V and J are TRBV11-2 and TRBJ1-1; D uncertain. Germline lookup yields CDR1 SGHAT and CDR2 FQNNGV. The CDR3 extends over 12 amino acids. Trimming took 1 base from V and 8 from J, leaving 8 bases between them. The CDR3 DNA reads TGTGCCAGCAGCTTAGGTCCCTTAGAAGCTTTCTTT. It translates to CASSLGPLEAFF.

This clone was observed a single time. The chain links TRBV25-1 to TRBJ1-2; D possibly corresponds to TRBD1 (6 bases). Germline lookup yields CDR1 MGHDK and CDR2 SYGVNS. The CDR3 length is 16 residues. Trimming left V 0 bases short and J 4 bases short, with 15 bases between. This CDR3 is CASSEYGGAGAYGYTF. In nucleotides, the CDR3 is TGTGCCAGCAGTGAATACGGGGGGGCCGGAGCCTATGGCTACACCTTC.

CDR3 DNA: TGTGCCAGTAATCCGTGGGGGGGGGCCCCTGGCTACACCTTC. Encoded protein: CASNPWGGAPGYTF. J is TRBJ1-2 and V is TRBV19, with a weak D call TRBD1 (6 bases). The CDR3 length is 14 residues. The germline CDR1 and CDR2 sequences are LNHDA and SQIVND (reference sequence). V dropped 7 bases and J dropped 7 bases, with 19 bases sitting between them.

This clone appeared a single time. V is TRBV6-2 or TRBV6-3 and J is TRBJ1-1, with TRBD1 as a possible D gene (5 bases). The germline V and J ends were trimmed by 5 bases and 0 bases, with 16 bases remaining between them. The CDR3 consists of 16 residues. In germline, CDR1 is MNHEY, CDR2 SVGEGT. The CDR3 nucleotides read TGTGCCAGCAGTCTACAGGCTTTTCTCATGAACACTGAAGCTTTCTTT. The encoded protein is CASSLQAFLMNTEAFF.